This T cell receptor beta chain was sequenced in a study of blood T cell repertoires in COVID-19. This clone was counted a single time. Measured with immunoSEQ multiplex PCR; TCRdb has only the in-frame clones, and not every one. The table lists about 190,000 clones, 82% of them singletons. Trimming stripped 6 bases from V and 8 bases from J, with 16 bases between. Looked up from germline, CDR1 is SGHTA and CDR2 is FQGTGA. The CDR3 totals 13 residues. This receptor was identified in a woman aged 60 to 75 with COVID-19, enrolled during active disease. The chain has TRBV7-3 and TRBJ1-1, with D perhaps matching TRBD1 (5 bases). The sample was peripheral blood. The CDR3, as DNA: TGTGCCAGCAGGGATCAGACAGTGGGAGAAGCTTTCTTT. This encodes CASRDQTVGEAFF.